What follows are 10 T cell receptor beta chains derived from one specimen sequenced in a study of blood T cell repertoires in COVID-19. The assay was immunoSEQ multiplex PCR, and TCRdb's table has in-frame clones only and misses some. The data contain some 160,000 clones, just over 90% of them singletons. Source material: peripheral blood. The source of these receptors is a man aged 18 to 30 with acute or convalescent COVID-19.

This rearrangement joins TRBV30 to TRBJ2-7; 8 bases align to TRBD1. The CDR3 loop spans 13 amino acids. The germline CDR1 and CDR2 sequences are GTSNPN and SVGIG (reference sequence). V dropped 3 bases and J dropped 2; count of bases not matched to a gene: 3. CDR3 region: CAWRGGQAYEQYF. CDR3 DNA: TGTGCCTGGAGAGGGGGACAGGCCTACGAGCAGTACTTC.

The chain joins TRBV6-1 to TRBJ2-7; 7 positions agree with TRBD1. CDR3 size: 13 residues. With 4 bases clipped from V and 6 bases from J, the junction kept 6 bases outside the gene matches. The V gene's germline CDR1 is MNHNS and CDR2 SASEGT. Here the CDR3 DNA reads TGTGCCAGCAGTGCGGGACAGCTAGTCGAGCAGTACTTC. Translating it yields CASSAGQLVEQYF.

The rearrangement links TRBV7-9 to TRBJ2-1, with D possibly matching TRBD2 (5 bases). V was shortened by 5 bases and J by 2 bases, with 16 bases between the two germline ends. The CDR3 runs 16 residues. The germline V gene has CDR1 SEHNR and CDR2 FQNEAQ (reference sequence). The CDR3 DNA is TGTGCCAGCAGCCCCCGGTCCCTCGGGGCCTACAATGAGCAGTTCTTC. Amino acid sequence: CASSPRSLGAYNEQFF.

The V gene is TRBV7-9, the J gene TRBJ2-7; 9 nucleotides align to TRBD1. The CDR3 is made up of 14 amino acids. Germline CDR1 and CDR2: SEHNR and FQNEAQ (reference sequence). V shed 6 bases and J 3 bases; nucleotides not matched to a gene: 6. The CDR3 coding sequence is TGTGCCAGCAGGGGGACAGGGCCTGGCTACGAGCAGTACTTC. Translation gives CASRGTGPGYEQYF.

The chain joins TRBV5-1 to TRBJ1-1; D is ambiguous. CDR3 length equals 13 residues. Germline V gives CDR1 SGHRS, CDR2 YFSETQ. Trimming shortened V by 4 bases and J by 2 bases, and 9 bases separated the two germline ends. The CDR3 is CASSREKNTEAFF. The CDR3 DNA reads TGCGCCAGCAGCCGGGAAAAAAACACTGAAGCTTTCTTT.

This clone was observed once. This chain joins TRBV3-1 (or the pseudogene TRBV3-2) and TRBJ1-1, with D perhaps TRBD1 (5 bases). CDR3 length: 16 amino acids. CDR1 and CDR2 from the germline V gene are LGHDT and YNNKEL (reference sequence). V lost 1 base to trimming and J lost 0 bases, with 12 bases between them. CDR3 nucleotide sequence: TGTGCCAGCAGCCAAGGGTCGGGGGTTATGAACACTGAAGCTTTCTTT. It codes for CASSQGSGVMNTEAFF.

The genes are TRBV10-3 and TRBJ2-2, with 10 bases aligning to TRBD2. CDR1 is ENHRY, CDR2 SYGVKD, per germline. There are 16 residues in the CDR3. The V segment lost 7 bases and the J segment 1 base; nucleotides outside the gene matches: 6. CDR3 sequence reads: CAIKSASGGNTGELFF. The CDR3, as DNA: TGTGCCATCAAGTCGGCTAGCGGGGGGAACACCGGGGAGCTGTTTTTT.

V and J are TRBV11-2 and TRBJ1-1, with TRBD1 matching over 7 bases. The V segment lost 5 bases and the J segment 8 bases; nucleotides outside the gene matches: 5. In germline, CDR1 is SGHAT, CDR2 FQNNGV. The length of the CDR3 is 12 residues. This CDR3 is CASSRTGPEAFF. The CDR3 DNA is TGTGCCAGCAGCCGGACAGGACCCGAAGCTTTCTTT.

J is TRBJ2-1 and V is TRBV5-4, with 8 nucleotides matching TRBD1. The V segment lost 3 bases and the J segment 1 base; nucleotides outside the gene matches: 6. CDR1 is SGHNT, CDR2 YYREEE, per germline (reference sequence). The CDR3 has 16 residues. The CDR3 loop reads CASSSSGGWSYNEQFF. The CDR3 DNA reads TGTGCCAGCAGCTCCTCAGGGGGCTGGTCCTACAATGAGCAGTTCTTC.

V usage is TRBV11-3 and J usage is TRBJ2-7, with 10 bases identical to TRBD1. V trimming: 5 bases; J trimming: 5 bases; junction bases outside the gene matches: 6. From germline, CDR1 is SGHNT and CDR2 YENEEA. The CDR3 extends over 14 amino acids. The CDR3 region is CASSQGTGVDEQYF. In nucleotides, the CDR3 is TGTGCCAGCAGCCAAGGGACAGGGGTGGACGAGCAGTACTTC.